These 30 T cell receptor beta chains share one sample of origin, sequenced in a study of blood T cell repertoires in COVID-19. Assay: immunoSEQ multiplex PCR; the TCRdb copy retains only in-frame clones and omits some. The sample lists roughly 500,000 clones, about 88% occurring once. Input material: PBMCs or T cells enriched from blood (not recorded which). These receptors all come from a woman aged 55-75 years who had recovered from COVID-19.

There are a few counts of this clone. The chain couples TRBV2 to TRBJ2-1; possibly TRBD2 for D (5 bases). This CDR3 spans 15 amino acids. CDR1 is SNHLY, CDR2 FYNNEI, per germline. The V end was cut by 4 bases, the J end by 9 bases, with 19 bases between. CDR3 region: CASSGLRTREGEQFF. CDR3 nucleotide sequence: TGTGCCAGCAGTGGTCTGAGGACTCGAGAGGGTGAGCAGTTCTTC.

This clone was counted between two and nine times. The V and J genes are TRBV5-8 and TRBJ2-7, with D tentatively TRBD1 (6 bases). From germline, CDR1 is SGHTS and CDR2 YDEGEE. The CDR3 has 14 residues. The germline V and J ends were trimmed by 0 bases and 2 bases, with 9 bases remaining between them. CDR3 sequence: CASSLAYRAYEQYF. CDR3 nucleotide sequence: TGTGCCAGCAGCTTGGCTTACAGGGCCTACGAGCAGTACTTC.

The CDR3 here is CASSIGTPNNEQFF. Here the CDR3 DNA reads TGTGCCAGCAGCATCGGGACTCCAAACAATGAGCAGTTCTTC. This sequence joins TRBV5-4 and TRBJ2-1; D is possibly TRBD2 (6 bases). V was shortened by 4 bases and J by 5 bases, with 13 bases between the two germline ends. Germline CDR1 reads SGHNT; CDR2 reads YYREEE (reference sequence). The CDR3 covers 14 residues. Looking up the rest from reference TRBV5-4 and TRBJ2-1 gives the full variable domain: ETGVTQSPTHLIKTRGQQVTLRCSSQSGHNTVSWYQQALGQGPQFIFQYYREEENGRGNFPPRFSGLQFPNYSSELNVNALELDDSALYLCASSIGTPNNEQFFGPGTRLTVL.

V and J are TRBV5-1 and TRBJ2-7, with 7 bases lining up with TRBD1. V lost 0 bases and J lost 9; bases outside the gene matches: 3. The V gene's germline CDR1 is SGHRS and CDR2 YFSETQ. CDR3 length: 12 residues. The CDR3: CASSLGGGWQYF. DNA for the CDR3: TGCGCCAGCAGCTTGGGAGGGGGCTGGCAGTACTTC.

Here the CDR3 reads CASSGGRSGYNEQFF. In DNA, the CDR3 is TGCGCCAGCAGTGGTGGGAGGTCGGGTTACAATGAGCAGTTCTTC. The chain has TRBV10-2 and TRBJ2-1; possibly TRBD2 for D (6 bases). The V end lost 4 bases, the J end lost 4 bases, and 14 bases lay between the germline ends. This CDR3 has 15 residues. Per germline, CDR1 WSHSY and CDR2 SAAADI.

This clone has a single count. CDR3 sequence (DNA): TGTGCCAGCAGCGATCCACCGGGACAGGTGGCTAGCGGGGGGGCCGCGGAGACCCAGTACTTC. The encoded protein is CASSDPPGQVASGGAAETQYF. The chain carries TRBV9 and TRBJ2-5, with TRBD2 matching 12 bases. Germline-derived CDR1 and CDR2 are SGDLS and YYNGEE. J lost 5 bases, V lost 3 bases, and 23 bases had no gene match. The CDR3 runs 21 residues.

The genes are TRBV10-1 and TRBJ1-2, with TRBD1 matching over 9 bases. Trimming at V came to 2 bases and at J to 0 bases, leaving 4 bases not matched to a gene. The CDR3 is 16 residues long. Germline lookup yields CDR1 WNHNN and CDR2 SYGVQD (reference sequence). For the CDR3, the DNA is TGCGCCAGCAGTGAGAGGGGACAGGGTACTAACTATGGCTACACCTTC. This translates into CASSERGQGTNYGYTF.

This rearrangement joins TRBV6-4 to TRBJ1-1; D uncertain. Per germline, CDR1 MRHNA and CDR2 SNTAGT. CDR3 length: 13 residues. Trimming stripped 9 bases from V and 1 base from J, with 12 bases between. CDR3 residues: CASSSLANTEAFF. As DNA, the CDR3 is TGTGCCAGTTCGTCTTTAGCGAACACTGAAGCTTTCTTT.

The CDR3 region has the DNA TGCGCCAGCAGCTCGTCCCCAGATACGCAGTATTTT. The encoded protein is CASSSSPDTQYF. The chain couples TRBV5-1 to TRBJ2-3; no firm D call. The germline gives CDR1 SGHRS, CDR2 YFSETQ. V dropped 3 bases and J dropped 4 bases, with 6 bases sitting between them. The CDR3 extends over 12 amino acids. The full variable domain, its missing parts supplied by reference TRBV5-1 and TRBJ2-3, is KAGVTQTPRYLIKTRGQQVTLSCSPISGHRSVSWYQQTPGQGLQFLFEYFSETQRNKGNFPGRFSGRQFSNSRSEMNVSTLELGDSALYLCASSSSPDTQYFGPGTRLTVL.

The CDR3 nucleotides read TGCACCAGCAGCCAAGATGAGCAGGGGGCTATGGGCAATCAGCCCCAGCATTTT. Translated: CTSSQDEQGAMGNQPQHF. The rearrangement uses TRBV1 and TRBJ1-5; TRBD1 was called by the table and not checked on the DNA. TRBV1 is annotated as a pseudogene. The CDR3 sequence is 18 residues long.

The chain is built from TRBV2 and TRBJ2-1; 15 positions agree with TRBD2. The CDR3 extends over 18 amino acids. Germline V gene lookup returns CDR1 SNHLY and CDR2 FYNNEI. J lost 2 bases, V lost 5 bases, and 7 bases had no gene match. CDR3 nucleotide sequence: TGTGCCAGCAGTATCTGGACTAGCGGGGGGGTAACCTACAATGAGCAGTTCTTC. The encoded protein is CASSIWTSGGVTYNEQFF.

The chain combines TRBV5-1 with TRBJ2-7; 8 nucleotides line up with TRBD2. The J segment lost 2 bases and the V segment lost 0 bases, leaving 1 base of the junction unmatched. Germline V gene data show CDR1 as SGHRS and CDR2 as YFSETQ. This CDR3 has 14 amino acids. CDR3 region: CASSLVSGTYEQYF. CDR3 DNA: TGCGCCAGCAGCTTGGTTAGCGGGACCTACGAGCAGTACTTC.

The chain recombines TRBV6-1 with TRBJ2-2; D possibly corresponds to TRBD2 (5 bases). Trimming removed 3 bases from V and 0 bases from J, with 11 bases in between. The V gene's germline CDR1 is MNHNS and CDR2 SASEGT. The CDR3 is 16 amino acids. In nucleotides, the CDR3 is TGTGCCAGCAGTGACAGACGGGGAACGAACACCGGGGAGCTGTTTTTT. Its protein is CASSDRRGTNTGELFF.

This chain uses TRBV5-6 with TRBJ2-1, with 8 bases aligning to TRBD1. This CDR3 contains 14 residues. V was pared by 4 bases and J by 5 bases, with 5 bases of the junction left unmatched. Germline V gene sequence: CDR1 SGHDT, CDR2 YYEEEE. In nucleotides, the CDR3 is TGTGCCAGCAGCCTCCGGGACAGGAACAATGAGCAGTTCTTC. Residues: CASSLRDRNNEQFF.

The chain is built from TRBV9 and TRBJ1-6, with D uncertain. The germline gives CDR1 SGDLS, CDR2 YYNGEE. The germline V and J ends were trimmed by 3 bases and 0 bases, with 7 bases remaining between them. This CDR3 is 15 amino acids long. Written as DNA, the CDR3 is TGTGCCAGCAGCGAGCTGAGCTCCTATAATTCACCCCTCCACTTT. Its translation is CASSELSSYNSPLHF.

J is TRBJ1-5 and V is TRBV24-1; D not resolved. Germline loops: CDR1 KGHDR, CDR2 SFDVKD. V was cut by 3 bases and J by 10 bases, with 21 bases left in between. There are 16 residues in the CDR3. As DNA, the CDR3 is TGTGCCACCAGTGATGCATCGGGAACTCTCATCAGCCCCCAGCATTTT. This translates into CATSDASGTLISPQHF.

This rearrangement joins TRBV30 to TRBJ2-1; D may be TRBD1 (6 bases). The germline V gene has CDR1 GTSNPN and CDR2 SVGIG (reference sequence). The CDR3 has 13 amino acids. V was shortened by 4 bases and J by 10 bases, with 17 bases between the two germline ends. The CDR3 coding sequence is TGTGCCTGGACCACAAATCCGGGACAAGAGCAGTTCTTC. It encodes CAWTTNPGQEQFF.

V usage is TRBV7-9 and J usage is TRBJ1-2; TRBD1 agrees at 7 bases. V lost 1 base and J lost 5; bases outside the gene matches: 4. Looked up from germline, CDR1 is SEHNR and CDR2 is FQNEAQ (reference sequence). This CDR3 is 14 amino acids long. The CDR3 protein is CASSLGGQIYGYTF. The CDR3 DNA is TGTGCCAGCAGCTTAGGGGGACAGATTTATGGCTACACCTTC.

The gene calls are TRBV30 and TRBJ1-4; no clear D gene. Trimming cost V 3 bases and J 7 bases, with 18 bases left between them. This CDR3 region has 15 residues. CDR1 GTSNPN and CDR2 SVGIG come from the germline V gene (reference sequence). The CDR3 nucleotides read TGTGCCTGGAGCCGACTGGAAGTATATGGTGAAAAACTGTTTTTT. Translated, it gives CAWSRLEVYGEKLFF.

In nucleotides, the CDR3 is TGTGCCAGCAGCCCCCGAGCGAGCTCCTACAATGAGCAGTTCTTC. Its translation is CASSPRASSYNEQFF. The chain couples TRBV7-2 to TRBJ2-1; no reliable D call. The germline V gene encodes CDR1 SGHTA and CDR2 FQGNSA. The CDR3 runs to 15 residues. The V end lost 5 bases, the J end lost 0 bases, and 11 bases lay between the germline ends.

J is TRBJ1-5 and V is TRBV2; weak D call: TRBD1 (5 bases). The germline gives CDR1 SNHLY, CDR2 FYNNEI. With 6 bases removed from V and 7 bases from J, the gap between germline ends came to 16 bases. The CDR3 extends over 14 amino acids. This CDR3 reads CASSVGGTKQPQHF. CDR3 nucleotide sequence: TGTGCCAGCAGCGTGGGGGGAACAAAGCAGCCCCAGCATTTT. The whole variable domain, remainder taken from reference TRBV2 and TRBJ1-5, is EPEVTQTPSHQVTQMGQEVILRCVPISNHLYFYWYRQILGQKVEFLVSFYNNEISEKSEIFDDQFSVERPDGSNFTLKIRSTKLEDSAMYFCASSVGGTKQPQHFGDGTRLSIL.

The rearrangement uses TRBV5-1 and TRBJ1-2, with 9 nucleotides matching TRBD1. The CDR3 has 14 residues. Germline V gene sequence: CDR1 SGHRS, CDR2 YFSETQ. V dropped 5 bases and J dropped 4; count of bases not matched to a gene: 6. CDR3 sequence: CASSPGQGIYGYTF. For the CDR3, the DNA is TGCGCCAGCAGTCCCGGACAGGGGATCTATGGCTACACCTTC.

This chain joins TRBV5-1 and TRBJ2-1, with TRBD2 matching over 10 bases. Germline V gene sequence: CDR1 SGHRS, CDR2 YFSETQ. The CDR3 spans 16 residues. The ends lost 2 bases at V and 5 bases at J; junction bases unmatched: 7. The CDR3 spells CASSFPSGGLNNEQFF. For the CDR3, the DNA is TGCGCCAGCAGCTTCCCTAGCGGGGGTTTGAACAATGAGCAGTTCTTC.

The chain uses TRBV10-3 and TRBJ2-5, with TRBD1 matching over 10 bases. The CDR3 has 15 residues. V gave up 6 bases and J gave up 5 bases; unmatched junction bases: 9. From germline, CDR1 is ENHRY and CDR2 SYGVKD. The CDR3 sequence is CAIRAWDRGLETQYF. DNA of the CDR3: TGTGCCATCAGAGCCTGGGACAGGGGTTTGGAGACCCAGTACTTC.

The chain carries TRBV6-5 and TRBJ1-5; D ambiguous. Looked up from germline, CDR1 is MNHEY and CDR2 is SVGAGI. The CDR3 covers 13 residues. V lost 4 bases to trimming and J lost 6 bases, with 10 bases between them. As DNA, the CDR3 is TGTGCCAGCAGTTTCGCGGGTGGTCAGCCCCAGCATTTT. Its protein product is CASSFAGGQPQHF.

The chain uses TRBV9 and TRBJ1-2; D uncertain. V lost 0 bases to trimming and J lost 1 base, with 7 bases between them. In germline, CDR1 is SGDLS, CDR2 YYNGEE. This CDR3 region has 14 residues. The CDR3 sequence is CASSVDGGNYGYTF. In DNA form, the CDR3 reads TGTGCCAGCAGCGTAGATGGAGGTAACTATGGCTACACCTTC.

The chain has TRBV27 and TRBJ2-7; 9 bases match TRBD1. In germline, CDR1 is MNHEY, CDR2 SMNVEV (reference sequence). The CDR3 covers 17 residues. Trimming at V came to 3 bases and at J to 4 bases, leaving 13 bases not matched to a gene. This chain's CDR3 is CASSLQPGQGLVYEQYV. CDR3 nucleotides: TGTGCCAGCAGTTTGCAACCGGGACAGGGTTTAGTATACGAGCAGTACGTC.

The V and J genes are TRBV9 and TRBJ1-3, with 7 positions matching TRBD1. The CDR3 is made up of 17 amino acids. CDR1 is SGDLS and CDR2 is YYNGEE in the germline V gene. After removal of 4 bases from V and 0 bases from J, the junction contained 10 bases not matched to a gene. This CDR3 reads CASSSRDRAFSGNTIYF. CDR3 in DNA: TGTGCCAGCAGCTCCCGAGACAGGGCCTTCTCTGGAAACACCATATATTTT.

The chain carries TRBV19 and TRBJ1-5, with D maybe TRBD1 (6 bases). V was cut by 6 bases and J by 4 bases, with 19 bases left in between. The CDR3 length is 16 residues. The V gene's germline CDR1 is LNHDA and CDR2 SQIVND (reference sequence). The CDR3 protein is CASRLTPGVPNQPQHF. The CDR3 DNA reads TGTGCCAGTAGGCTCACGCCAGGGGTCCCAAATCAGCCCCAGCATTTT.

V usage is TRBV7-9 and J usage is TRBJ1-4; tentatively, D is TRBD1 (5 bases). The V end was cut by 1 base, the J end by 6 bases, with 9 bases between. There are 14 residues in the CDR3. CDR1 SEHNR and CDR2 FQNEAQ come from the germline V gene (reference sequence). The CDR3 region is CASSLGGGDEKLFF. CDR3 bases: TGTGCCAGCAGCTTAGGGGGAGGGGATGAAAAACTGTTTTTT.